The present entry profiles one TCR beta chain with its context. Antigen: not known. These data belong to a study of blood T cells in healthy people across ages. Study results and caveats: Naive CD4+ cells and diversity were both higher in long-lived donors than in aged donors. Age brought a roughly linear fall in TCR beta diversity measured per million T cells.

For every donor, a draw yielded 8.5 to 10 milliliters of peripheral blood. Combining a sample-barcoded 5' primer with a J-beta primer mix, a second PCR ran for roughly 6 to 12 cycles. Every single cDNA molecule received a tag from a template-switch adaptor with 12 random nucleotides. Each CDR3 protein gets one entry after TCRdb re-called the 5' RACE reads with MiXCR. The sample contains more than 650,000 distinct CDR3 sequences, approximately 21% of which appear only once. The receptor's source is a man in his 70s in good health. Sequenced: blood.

CDR3 nucleotide sequence: TGTGCCACCAGCAGAGATATTGAGGGAACGGCTGGCTACACCTTC. Amino acid sequence: CATSRDIEGTAGYTF. The J gene is TRBJ1-2, the V gene TRBV15; D ambiguous. Trimming took 0 bases from V and 7 from J, leaving 15 bases between them. The CDR3 sequence is 15 residues long. Germline values: CDR1 LNHNV, CDR2 YYDKDF (reference sequence).